The rows below give T cell receptor beta chains drawn from one sample of a study of shared clonotypes between healthy human individuals. TCRdb's copy holds only in-frame clones and misses some; the assay was immunoSEQ multiplex PCR. The sample contains 2 million or so clones, roughly 96% of which appear only once. Source material: naive CD4+ T cells sorted from blood. These receptors all come from a man younger than 35 in good health. Both conserved end residues are trimmed from each CDR3. D genes are given only for firm matches. Some rows have no size entry. The others give once, few or many, or a class for an expanded clone.

clone_size: .; j_call: TRBJ1-4; d_call: .; v_call: TRBV2; cdr3_aa: ASRIGERELF
clone_size: .; j_call: TRBJ1-2; d_call: TRBD1; v_call: TRBV2; cdr3_aa: ASESTGTGRYGYT
clone_size: .; j_call: TRBJ2-1; d_call: .; v_call: TRBV4-3; cdr3_aa: ASSQADNEQF
clone_size: .; j_call: TRBJ2-1; d_call: .; v_call: TRBV30; cdr3_aa: AWSTGNEQF
clone_size: .; j_call: TRBJ2-7; d_call: .; v_call: TRBV7-2; cdr3_aa: ASSSHEGQELH
clone_size: .; j_call: TRBJ2-3; d_call: TRBD1; v_call: TRBV30; cdr3_aa: AWSARDRLTDTQY
clone_size: .; j_call: TRBJ1-1; d_call: .; v_call: TRBV10-3; cdr3_aa: AISESQTNTEAF
clone_size: .; j_call: TRBJ2-7; d_call: .; v_call: TRBV11-1; cdr3_aa: ASSKPQPGHPYEQY
clone_size: .; j_call: TRBJ2-5; d_call: .; v_call: TRBV5-6; cdr3_aa: ASSLFSGFQETQY
clone_size: .; j_call: TRBJ2-7; d_call: .; v_call: TRBV5-1; cdr3_aa: ASRSNSQGSEQY
clone_size: once; j_call: TRBJ2-7; d_call: .; v_call: TRBV29-1; cdr3_aa: SVVRPGTTFEQY
clone_size: .; j_call: TRBJ2-3; d_call: .; v_call: TRBV13; cdr3_aa: ASSFRQGSSTDTQY
clone_size: .; j_call: TRBJ1-4; d_call: .; v_call: TRBV2; cdr3_aa: ASRGSREKLF
clone_size: .; j_call: TRBJ1-5; d_call: .; v_call: TRBV7-9; cdr3_aa: ASSPKGAGRGQPQH
clone_size: .; j_call: TRBJ2-1; d_call: .; v_call: TRBV2; cdr3_aa: ASEQAGEEF
clone_size: .; j_call: TRBJ2-1; d_call: .; v_call: TRBV21-1; cdr3_aa: ASKSGRTSYNEQF
clone_size: once; j_call: TRBJ1-2; d_call: .; v_call: TRBV5-1; cdr3_aa: ASSLGDTDNYGYT